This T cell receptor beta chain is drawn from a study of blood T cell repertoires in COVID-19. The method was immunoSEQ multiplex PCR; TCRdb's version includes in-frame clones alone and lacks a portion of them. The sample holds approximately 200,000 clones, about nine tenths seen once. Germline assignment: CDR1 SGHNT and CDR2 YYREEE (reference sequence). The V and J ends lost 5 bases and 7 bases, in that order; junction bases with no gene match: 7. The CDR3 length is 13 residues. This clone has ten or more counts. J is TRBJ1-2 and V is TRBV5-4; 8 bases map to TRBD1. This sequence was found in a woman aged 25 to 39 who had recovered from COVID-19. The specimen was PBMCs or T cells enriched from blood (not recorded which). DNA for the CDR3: TGTGCCAGCAGTTCGGACAGGGTAGGTGGCTACACCTTC. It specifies CASSSDRVGGYTF.